Following are 17 T cell receptor beta chains from one sample sequenced in a study of T cell responses to AZD1222 COVID-19 vaccine. TCRdb keeps only in-frame clones here, not all; method: immunoSEQ multiplex PCR. The sample carries fewer than 150,000 clones, just under 95% recorded once. Here the sequenced sample was peripheral blood, taken 28 days after the second AZD1222 dose. Receptors were obtained from an adult who received the AZD1222 COVID-19 vaccine.

The chain is built from TRBV10-3 and TRBJ1-1; TRBD1 is a possible D gene (5 bases). The CDR3 extends over 14 amino acids. Germline V gene sequence: CDR1 ENHRY, CDR2 SYGVKD. V lost 5 bases and J lost 1, with 11 bases in between. CDR3 in DNA: TGTGCCATCAGTCCCGGGACGACGAACACTGAAGCTTTCTTT. The encoded protein is CAISPGTTNTEAFF.

The chain links TRBV19 to TRBJ1-1, with 8 bases fitting TRBD1. CDR3 size: 17 residues. Trimming removed 3 bases from V and 1 base from J; junction bases left unmatched: 10. CDR1 and CDR2 (germline): LNHDA, SQIVND (reference sequence). The CDR3 DNA follows: TGTGCCAGTAGTATCCCCGACAGGGGCCCCTGGAACACTGAAGCTTTCTTT. This gives the protein CASSIPDRGPWNTEAFF.

The CDR3 DNA is TGCAGCGTCCCTCAGGGTGGCACTAACGCTAATGAGCAGTTCTTC. Its protein is CSVPQGGTNANEQFF. The V call is TRBV29-1, the J call TRBJ2-1, with a tentative D call TRBD1 (5 bases). V lost 6 bases to trimming and J lost 7 bases, with 22 bases between them. The germline V gene encodes CDR1 SQVTM and CDR2 ANQGSEA. This CDR3 has 15 residues.

This chain joins TRBV19 and TRBJ1-3; a weak D match, TRBD1 (6 bases). The CDR3 length is 16 residues. V was trimmed by 5 bases and J by 0 bases, leaving 14 bases between them. The germline V gene encodes CDR1 LNHDA and CDR2 SQIVND (reference sequence). The CDR3 DNA follows: TGTGCCAGTAGTCGACAGGCCTCGGGCTCTGGAAACACCATATATTTT. It yields the protein CASSRQASGSGNTIYF. The complete variable domain, with remaining parts taken from reference TRBV19 and TRBJ1-3, reads DGGITQSPKYLFRKEGQNVTLSCEQNLNHDAMYWYRQDPGQGLRLIYYSQIVNDFQKGDIAEGYSVSREKKESFPLTVTSAQKNPTAFYLCASSRQASGSGNTIYFGEGSWLTVV.

V and J are TRBV9 and TRBJ1-2; TRBD1 matches at 7 bases. The CDR3 sequence is 15 residues long. V was pared by 3 bases and J by 2 bases, with 7 bases of the junction left unmatched. Germline CDR1 and CDR2: SGDLS and YYNGEE. The CDR3 spells CASSAQRGRNYGYTF. CDR3 sequence (DNA): TGTGCCAGCAGCGCGCAGAGGGGGCGGAACTATGGCTACACCTTC.

V and J are TRBV10-3 and TRBJ2-3, with 12 bases aligning to TRBD1. The trim removed 7 bases at V and 5 bases at J, leaving 4 bases unmatched. The CDR3 runs 14 residues. The V gene's germline CDR1 is ENHRY and CDR2 SYGVKD. The CDR3 DNA sequence: TGTGCCATCACTGGGACAGGGGGCGGAGATACGCAGTATTTT. Protein product: CAITGTGGGDTQYF.

The CDR3 DNA follows: TGTGCCAGCAGCTCCCTCGGCAGGGCCCAAGAGACCCAGTACTTC. It codes for CASSSLGRAQETQYF. The gene calls are TRBV11-2 and TRBJ2-5, with a weak D call TRBD1 (5 bases). The V gene lost 4 bases and the J gene lost 1 base, with 13 bases spanning the gap. The CDR3 runs 15 residues. Germline V gives CDR1 SGHAT, CDR2 FQNNGV.

The V and J genes are TRBV2 and TRBJ2-1; a possible D gene is TRBD1 (5 bases). The germline gives CDR1 SNHLY, CDR2 FYNNEI. This CDR3 contains 12 residues. V was pared by 3 bases and J by 15 bases, with 15 bases between. The CDR3 DNA reads TGTGCCAGCAGTGACTCAGGGTCTGGGTTGTTCTTC. Its translation is CASSDSGSGLFF.

The DNA of the CDR3 is TGTGCCAGCAGCTCAAACAACAGGGCCCGGGGCTACACCTTC. Its protein is CASSSNNRARGYTF. The chain links TRBV5-5 to TRBJ1-2; a possible D gene is TRBD1 (6 bases). Germline V gene sequence: CDR1 SGHKS, CDR2 YYEKEE (reference sequence). V gave up 3 bases and J gave up 8 bases, with 17 bases separating them. This CDR3 region has 14 residues.

About this clone: Other DNA sequences of this sample code for an identical CDR3. The chain has TRBV4-2 and TRBJ1-5; the D is unclear. Per germline, CDR1 LGHNA and CDR2 YNFKEQ. The ends were cut back, 0 bases at V and 6 bases at J, with 6 bases in the middle. This CDR3 region has 13 residues. CDR3 region: CASSQDRGQPQHF. In DNA form, the CDR3 reads TGTGCCAGCAGCCAAGATCGGGGTCAGCCCCAGCATTTT.

The gene calls are TRBV6-5 and TRBJ2-7, with 7 positions matching TRBD1. J gave up 2 bases and V 11 bases, and 9 bases lay outside the gene matches. The germline gives CDR1 MNHEY, CDR2 SVGAGI. The CDR3 is 13 residues long. The CDR3 sequence: CACFDRVTYEQYF. The CDR3 coding sequence is TGTGCCTGCTTCGACAGGGTCACCTACGAGCAGTACTTC.

V gene TRBV6-5 combines with J gene TRBJ1-1; D ambiguous. V lost 6 bases, J lost 5 bases, and 13 bases lay in between. The CDR3 contains 13 residues. Germline CDR1 is MNHEY and CDR2 is SVGAGI. The CDR3 protein is CASSPPHRTEAFF. The CDR3 coding sequence is TGTGCCAGCAGCCCGCCTCATAGGACTGAAGCTTTCTTT.

The chain employs TRBV15 and TRBJ2-3; D is possibly TRBD1 or TRBD2 (6 bases each). The CDR3 contains 19 residues. V shed 3 bases and J shed 0 bases, with 22 bases lying between them. Germline V gene data show CDR1 as LNHNV and CDR2 as YYDKDF (reference sequence). The CDR3 coding sequence is TGTGCCACCAGCAGGGGGGTAGGAGGGGGTATCCAAAGCACAGATACGCAGTATTTT. Its translation: CATSRGVGGGIQSTDTQYF. Based on the CDR3 plus reference TRBV15 and TRBJ2-3, the full variable domain is DAMVIQNPRYQVTQFGKPVTLSCSQTLNHNVMYWYQQKSSQAPKLLFHYYDKDFNNEADTPDNFQSRRPNTSFCFLDIRSPGLGDTAMYLCATSRGVGGGIQSTDTQYFGPGTRLTVL.

DNA of the CDR3: TGCGCCAGCAGTCCTATGACGGGAGCGGGGGGGTTAGATACGCAGTATTTT. It yields the protein CASSPMTGAGGLDTQYF. This chain uses TRBV4-1 with TRBJ2-3; the match to TRBD2 covers 10 bases. CDR3 length: 17 residues. V shed 6 bases and J 5 bases; nucleotides not matched to a gene: 14. CDR1 and CDR2 (germline): MGHRA, YSYEKL.

The CDR3: CASSQARGAGHNEQFF. The CDR3 DNA sequence: TGCGCCAGCAGCCAAGCCCGGGGGGCCGGGCACAATGAGCAGTTCTTC. The chain has TRBV4-1 and TRBJ2-1, with TRBD2 as a possible D gene (7 bases). V lost 1 base, J lost 5 bases, and 15 bases lay in between. Germline V gene sequence: CDR1 MGHRA, CDR2 YSYEKL. The CDR3 is made up of 16 amino acids.

The chain links TRBV4-1 to TRBJ1-2, with D possibly TRBD1 on 5 matching bases. Germline V gene sequence: CDR1 MGHRA, CDR2 YSYEKL. The V end lost 0 bases, the J end lost 0 bases, and 11 bases lay between the germline ends. The CDR3 contains 16 residues. The CDR3 coding sequence is TGCGCCAGCAGCCAAGATTGGCAGGGAACTAACTATGGCTACACCTTC. It specifies CASSQDWQGTNYGYTF.

This chain joins TRBV6-5 and TRBJ2-4; possibly TRBD1 or TRBD2 for D (5 bases each). CDR3 length: 16 amino acids. Trimming stripped 0 bases from V and 5 bases from J, with 14 bases between. Per germline, CDR1 MNHEY and CDR2 SVGAGI. CDR3 DNA sequence: TGTGCCAGCAGTTACTCGACCAGGGTCGGGGAAAACATTCAGTACTTC. It is translated as CASSYSTRVGENIQYF.